These 8 T cell receptor delta chains share one sample of origin, sequenced in a study of gamma-delta chains in newborns, infants, children. TCRdb re-called the reads using CATT. The table has 3,500 to 5,000 delta-chain clones, roughly 6.4% seen once. The specimen was blood. The receptor source for this set is a child who was a newborn, infant or young child, either healthy, febrile or measles-vaccinated (not recorded which).

On this clone itself: Other nucleotide sequences from this sample produce the same CDR3. This sequence joins TRDV2 and TRDJ3; TRDD3 matches at 11 bases. Losses at the gene ends were 1 base for V and 0 bases for J; bases not matched to a gene: 7. This CDR3 contains 20 residues. Germline CDR1 is GEAIGNYY and CDR2 is EKD. CDR3 loop: CACDTLLGDTSSWDTRQMFF. The CDR3 DNA follows: TGTGCCTGTGACACTCTTCTGGGGGATACTAGCTCCTGGGACACCCGACAGATGTTTTTC.

This clone rates as medium-sized (0.01 to 0.1%). The V and J genes are TRDV2 and TRDJ3; 9 nucleotides agree with TRDD3. The trim removed 0 bases at V and 0 bases at J, leaving 5 bases unmatched. This CDR3 has 19 residues. Germline CDR1 and CDR2: GEAIGNYY and EKD. The CDR3 loop is CACDTVIGGYSWDTRQMFF. The CDR3 coding sequence is TGTGCCTGTGACACCGTGATTGGGGGATACTCCTGGGACACCCGACAGATGTTTTTC.

This clone is medium-sized. The chain carries TRDV2 and TRDJ3; 11 nucleotides align to TRDD3. Losses at the gene ends were 0 bases for V and 0 bases for J; bases not matched to a gene: 9. Germline-derived CDR1 and CDR2 are GEAIGNYY and EKD. The CDR3 is 21 amino acids. CDR3 nucleotide sequence: TGTGCCTGTGACACCGTTCGATCTACTGGGGGATACTCCTGGGACACCCGACAGATGTTTTTC. Encoded protein: CACDTVRSTGGYSWDTRQMFF.

This clone has a handful of counts. The chain carries TRDV2 and TRDJ1; D uncertain. There are 14 residues in the CDR3. The V end lost 7 bases, the J end lost 3 bases, and 17 bases lay between the germline ends. The germline CDR1 and CDR2 sequences are GEAIGNYY and EKD. The CDR3 protein is CAWSTSGFADKLIF. The CDR3 region has the DNA TGTGCCTGGTCTACTTCGGGTTTCGCCGATAAACTCATCTTT.

Only a few counts were recorded for this clone. The sample carries other DNA sequences with the same CDR3. The V call is TRDV2, the J call TRDJ3, with 9 bases that match TRDD3. Germline values: CDR1 GEAIGNYY, CDR2 EKD. V dropped 0 bases and J dropped 5; count of bases not matched to a gene: 10. The CDR3 runs to 19 residues. Here the CDR3 reads CACDTYWGNLVRDTRQMFF. The DNA for the CDR3 is TGTGCCTGTGACACCTACTGGGGGAACCTTGTCAGGGACACCCGACAGATGTTTTTC.

This sequence joins TRDV2 and TRDJ2; 12 bases align to TRDD3. Unmatched junction bases numbered 3, after V lost 4 bases and J lost 4 bases. The CDR3 has 15 amino acids. Germline loops: CDR1 GEAIGNYY, CDR2 EKD. The CDR3 DNA reads TGTGCCTGTGAGTTACTGGGGGATACGACAGCACAACTCTTCTTT. Protein product: CACELLGDTTAQLFF.

The V and J genes are TRDV3 and TRDJ1, with TRDD3 as a possible D gene (5 bases). No J gene was available from TCRdb, and it was assigned here by a germline match of the DNA. This CDR3 has 12 amino acids. Per the germline V gene, CDR1 is TVYSNPD and CDR2 is GDNSRS (reference sequence). The V gene lost 0 bases and the J gene lost 0 bases, with 5 bases spanning the gap. The CDR3 nucleotides are TGTGCCTTTAGGGGATACACCGATAAACTCATCTTT. Amino acids: CAFRGYTDKLIF.

By share, this clone ranks as medium-sized. Other nucleotide sequences in the sample specify the same CDR3. J is TRDJ2 and V is TRDV2; TRDD3 matches at 8 bases. The germline V gene has CDR1 GEAIGNYY and CDR2 EKD. The ends lost 5 bases at V and 6 bases at J; junction bases unmatched: 10. This CDR3 has 15 amino acids. CDR3 bases: TGTGCCTGTGCGGTACGGGGGGATAGGGCAGCACAACTCTTCTTT. Translated: CACAVRGDRAAQLFF.